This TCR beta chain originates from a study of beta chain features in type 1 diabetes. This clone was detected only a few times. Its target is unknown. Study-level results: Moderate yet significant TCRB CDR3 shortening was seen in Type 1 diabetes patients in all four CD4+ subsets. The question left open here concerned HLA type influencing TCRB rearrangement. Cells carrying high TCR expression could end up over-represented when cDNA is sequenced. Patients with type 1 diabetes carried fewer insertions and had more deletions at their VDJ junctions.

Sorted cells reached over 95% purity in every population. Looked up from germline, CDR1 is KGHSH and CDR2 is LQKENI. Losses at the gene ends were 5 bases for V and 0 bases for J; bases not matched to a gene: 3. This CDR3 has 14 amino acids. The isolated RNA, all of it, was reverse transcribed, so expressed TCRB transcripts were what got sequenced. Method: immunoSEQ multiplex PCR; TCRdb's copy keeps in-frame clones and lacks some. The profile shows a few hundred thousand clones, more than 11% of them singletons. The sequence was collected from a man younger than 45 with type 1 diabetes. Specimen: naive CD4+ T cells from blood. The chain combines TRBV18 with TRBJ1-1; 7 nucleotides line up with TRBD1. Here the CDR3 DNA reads TGTGCCAGCTCAGGGACAGTTATGAACACTGAAGCTTTCTTT. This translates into CASSGTVMNTEAFF.